This TCR beta chain derives from a study of T cells in Graves' hyperthyroidism and ophthalmopathy. Looking at the study overall: Pretreatment peripheral blood was obtained at initial diagnosis.

Germline trimming cut 4 bases from V and 8 bases from J; bases unmatched to any gene: 8. The CDR3 is 14 amino acids. Germline V gene sequence: CDR1 SNHLY, CDR2 FYNNEI. Regarding the study as a whole: The model predicted ophthalmopathy a median approximately seven months before onset.

This clonotype was found once. What it recognizes is unknown. Researchers took RNA transcripts and amplified the TCR beta CDR3 regions from them. The HTBI primer set served for first-round RT-PCR of the TCR CDR3. A single record per CDR3 protein comes from TCRdb applying MiXCR to the multiplex PCR reads. The sample has about 400,000 distinct CDR3 sequences, roughly 25% seen once. Sequenced: blood. The TCR comes from a middle-aged man with Graves' hyperthyroidism. The V and J genes are TRBV2 and TRBJ2-1, with 7 bases fitting TRBD1. This chain's CDR3 is CASSAQGMNDEQFF. The DNA of the CDR3 is TGTGCCAGCAGTGCACAGGGGATGAATGATGAGCAGTTCTTC. Full variable domain (outside the CDR3, taken from reference TRBV2 and TRBJ2-1): EPEVTQTPSHQVTQMGQEVILRCVPISNHLYFYWYRQILGQKVEFLVSFYNNEISEKSEIFDDQFSVERPDGSNFTLKIRSTKLEDSAMYFCASSAQGMNDEQFFGPGTRLTVL.